This entry is about one T cell receptor beta chain. Its antigen is as yet unknown. The record originates from a study of coeliac disease. Background on the study: Coeliac patients had newly diagnosed active disease, refractory type I disease, or gluten-free diet control. Without high-resolution HLA typing, biased TRBV7-2 usage was examined as a proof of principle. Study-wide points: Largely private TRB repertoires meant most sequences were sample-unique. Lamina propria and intraepithelial cell fractions may contain each other's cells. Active celiac intraepithelial and lamina propria samples had lower TRB and TRG clonality than control samples.

Assay used: immunoSEQ multiplex PCR; TCRdb lists only in-frame clones, some missing. This repertoire shows some 4,000 clones, 66% found once; its top ten account for around 5.7%. This CDR3 spans 17 amino acids. The germline CDR1 and CDR2 sequences are SGHTA and FQGNSA. Trimming shortened V by 3 bases and J by 3 bases, and 19 bases separated the two germline ends. The TCR was taken from a woman aged 55-69 years with active celiac disease. The chain uses TRBV7-2 and TRBJ2-3, with D possibly being TRBD1 (6 bases). Sequences were obtained from intraepithelial lymphocytes from the gut. The chain's CDR3 is CASSLVGHRAQTDTQYF. The CDR3 DNA sequence: TGTGCCAGCAGCTTGGTGGGACACAGGGCACAAACAGATACGCAGTATTTT.